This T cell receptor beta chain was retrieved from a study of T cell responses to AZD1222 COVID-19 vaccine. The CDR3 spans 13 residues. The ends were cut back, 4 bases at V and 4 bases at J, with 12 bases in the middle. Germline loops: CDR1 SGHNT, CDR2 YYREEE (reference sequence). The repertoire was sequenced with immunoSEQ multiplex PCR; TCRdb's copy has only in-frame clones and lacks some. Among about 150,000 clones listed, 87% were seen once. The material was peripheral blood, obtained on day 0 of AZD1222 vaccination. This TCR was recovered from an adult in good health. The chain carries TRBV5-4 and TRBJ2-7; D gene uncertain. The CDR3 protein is CASSRQGQYEQYF. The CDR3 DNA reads TGTGCCAGCAGCCGCCAAGGGCAATACGAGCAGTACTTC.